This T cell receptor beta chain was recorded in a study of shared clonotypes between healthy human individuals (dated by TCRdb to 2020 to 2021). About the full investigation: The cohort included a few men and a couple of women between 18 and 49 years of age. Per donor, three plates each were used for CD4 naive and CD4 memory, two for CD8 naive, and one for CD8 memory. Blood TCR repertoires of several healthy adults were deeply sequenced to estimate repertoire size and the extent of clonotype sharing between individuals. To increase sequencing depth and limit assay-specific biases, different laboratories used diverse techniques to prepare libraries and sequence TCR repertoires. Between about 0.9 and 10 billion PBMCs per donor were obtained by leukapheresis. Beyond this particular receptor, the publication reports: Sharing across a few donors was observed for around 4.8% of naive CD4, over 3% of naive CD8, about 2.3% of memory CD4, and 0.4% of memory CD8 clonotypes. Even with the large sequencing depth, rarefaction of the sorted-subset datasets indicated that sequencing was incomplete. Estimated clonotype richness was generally larger for naive than for memory subsets. Pairwise subsampling led to the expectation that sequencing depth would affect the degree of clonotype sharing among donors. Sampling was restricted to blood, and TCR repertoires in tissues likely differ from the TCR repertoires found in blood. Compared with non-shared clonotypes, the clonotypes found in all four sorted-subset donors had higher generation probabilities. Because the study included only a small number of donors, the genetic and exposure-history diversity represented was limited.

Counted from cysteine to phenylalanine, this CDR3 has 14 amino acids. Kept here is only the CDR3 DNA, which spans 42 bases and is read in frame from base 1. CDR1 SEHNR and CDR2 FQNEAQ were looked up in the germline V gene (reference sequence). A distance of 7 bases separates the germline ends of V and J, which lose 1 base and 3 bases respectively. CD8 naive samples were obtained by positive selection for CCR7 among CD45RO-negative cells, yielding a CD45RA+CCR7+ population from which TemRA cells were excluded. Donors were healthy HIV-negative adults with no recently reported acute infections or vaccinations. Only Caucasian adults living in Nashville, Tennessee, USA were represented among the donors. Blood was obtained by leukapheresis, after which PBMCs were separated by Ficoll-Histopaque density gradient centrifugation and cryopreserved in liquid nitrogen vapor phase. Purity and quantity of every magnetically sorted T cell population were checked by analytical flow cytometry. Genomic DNA was isolated from every sorted fraction and measured by UV absorbance on a Nanodrop 2000c.

TCR CDR3 regions were amplified from genomic DNA by multiplex PCR using the deep immunoSEQ assay. Extracted genomic DNA from each cell subset was distributed evenly across all wells of several immunoSEQ 96-well plates, and each plate was treated as a replicate. Each replicate PCR for sorted subsets received around 0.2 ug genomic DNA, equal to roughly 30,000 T cell genomes. Purified libraries were measured with a Qubit 3.0 fluorometer, size-checked on a Bioanalyzer 2100, and measured again with the KAPA Library Quantification kit. Every immunoSEQ 96-well plate was sequenced on a dedicated single-read 150-cycle Illumina NextSeq 550 flow cell. The source study handled its data this way. Because only junctional sequences without quality scores were contained in the immunoSEQ output, filtering matching that applied to full-length reads could not be performed. Sequences were annotated with PyIR, a Python wrapper for IgBLAST v1.9, using IMGT germline references to assign V/J genes and CDR3. Any read was removed if the V/J assignment was weak (E-value above 1e-6), the CDR3 was missing, or the read contained stop codons, out-of-frame junctions, or ambiguous translated residues. V3J clonotypes were defined as sequences sharing the same inferred V gene, J gene, and CDR3 amino acid sequence. To compute the percentage overlap between repertoires, the number of shared unique clonotypes was divided by the size of the smaller repertoire. Repertoire richness was assessed with RTK rarefaction, the Chao1 estimator, and Recon v2.1 estimates of unobserved clonotypes. Generation probabilities for all TCRbeta clonotypes obtained by the gDNA method from a handful of donors were computed using OLGA. Here the immuneACCESS table is served through TCRdb, limited to in-frame sequences with V and J called. Missing clones are a known gap in these copies; in checked studies unresolved V genes cover under half, and the rest lacks a known reason. That table supplies the V and J calls and clone size; D and trimming were determined from the DNA. A total of around 2.1 million clones appear in this sample, about 93% of them only once. About 1.8% of the sample is taken by the ten largest.

A word on this clone: Its binding antigen is unknown. Base qualities are missing; no much larger clone stands one base away.

The sequence derives from a young man in good health. Some clones in this sample may be carry-over from other donors' samples. The chain employs TRBV7-9 and TRBJ2-1, with the identity of the D gene unclear. The material sequenced was naive CD8+ T cells from PBMCs. The cell subset or site tag for this specimen amounts to: CD45RA+CCR7+. The CDR3 loop reads CASSLERYYNEQFF. The DNA reads TGTGCCAGCAGCTTAGAACGTTACTACAATGAGCAGTTCTTC.